This TCR beta chain was identified in a study of cytomegalovirus exposure and HLA in healthy donors. 13 Jbeta primers and 60 Vbeta primers were used for the PCR. Assay used: immunoSEQ multiplex PCR; TCRdb lists only in-frame clones, some missing. The table has some 150,000 clones, 75% to 85% seen once. Germline V gene sequence: CDR1 LNHDA, CDR2 SQIVND (reference sequence). Trimming cost V 3 bases and J 2 bases, with 17 bases left between them. This CDR3 is 17 amino acids long. The sample consisted of PBMCs. This receptor was taken from a man aged 30 to 45 in good health and CMV-seronegative. The gene calls are TRBV19 and TRBJ2-1; the D gene is possibly TRBD2 (6 bases). CDR3 loop: CASSMPATGGPYNEQFF. The CDR3, as DNA: TGTGCCAGTAGTATGCCGGCCACCGGGGGACCCTACAATGAGCAGTTCTTC.